Sequencing of this T cell receptor beta chain was carried out in a study of cytotoxic CD8 clonotypes in ibrutinib-treated CLL. Study background: Overall, about 25 responses were partial and 2 complete; following median approximately 65 months, about 14 patients stayed remitted and approximately 12 progressed.

Only in-frame clones appear in the TCRdb table, and some are missing; sequencing was by immunoSEQ multiplex PCR. The top ten hold 10% to 12% of the sample, which has 200,000 or so clones, roughly 73% seen once. This CDR3 has 14 residues. Germline CDR1 reads SNHLY; CDR2 reads FYNNEI. With 6 bases clipped from V and 7 bases from J, the junction kept 6 bases outside the gene matches. This rearrangement joins TRBV2 to TRBJ1-3; 10 bases line up with TRBD1. Here the sequenced sample was PBMCs, taken after 12 months of ibrutinib treatment. The sequence derives from a human donor with chronic lymphocytic leukemia. The CDR3 DNA reads TGTGCCAGCAGAGCTGGACAGGGGGTTAACACCATATATTTT. Residues: CASRAGQGVNTIYF.